The rows below give T cell receptor beta chains drawn from one sample of a study of cytotoxic CD8 clonotypes in ibrutinib-treated CLL. TCRdb keeps only in-frame clones here, not all; method: immunoSEQ multiplex PCR. The sample carries about 50,000 clones, around 52% recorded once. The sample consisted of PBMCs, taken after 24 months of ibrutinib treatment. The receptors were sampled from a human donor with chronic lymphocytic leukemia. The CDR3 runs from the conserved cysteine through the conserved F or W. Each record gives: V gene, J gene, CDR3 protein.

>TRBV27|TRBJ2-3
CASSPRPVDTQYF
>TRBV5-1|TRBJ2-2
CASSRRLAGTGELFF
>TRBV5-1|TRBJ2-7
CASSLGTSGGPSSYEQYF
>TRBV5-1|TRBJ1-5
CASRQGTDYSNQPQHF
>TRBV5-4|TRBJ2-5
CASSLAREGVKTQYF
>TRBV28|TRBJ2-3
CASTSTGQGVGDTQYF
>TRBV28|TRBJ1-2
CASSLGDGGYTF
>TRBV2|TRBJ2-1
CASSDGHLREQFF
>TRBV25-1|TRBJ2-4
CASRTEGNIQYF
>TRBV5-5|TRBJ1-1
CASSPIRGAEAFF
>TRBV6-5|TRBJ1-6
CASSSVVIGGNSPLHF
>TRBV13|TRBJ2-6
CASSKNLRVGANVLTF
>TRBV6-6|TRBJ2-5
CASSYGGSETQYF
>TRBV6-6|TRBJ2-7
CASTPRREGREQYF
>TRBV2|TRBJ2-5
CASSPDRVETQYF
>TRBV19|TRBJ1-5
CARLGRNSNQPQHF
>TRBV2|TRBJ1-1
CASTLRGGVTEAFF
>TRBV6-1|TRBJ2-3
CASSSVLENTQYF
>TRBV5-6|TRBJ2-5
CASSFWASGGVETQYF
>TRBV5-1|TRBJ2-1
CASQTPDQPYNEQFF
>TRBV11-3|TRBJ2-1
CARKTGKSSYNEQFF
>TRBV10-2|TRBJ1-1
CASSDRTANTEAFF
>TRBV19|TRBJ2-2
CASSIDRVFAGELFF
>TRBV4-1|TRBJ2-1
CASSQDRRGEQFF
>TRBV5-1|TRBJ2-3
CASGASGGGTDTQYF
>TRBV29-1|TRBJ2-3
CSVADGGTDTQYF
>TRBV5-1|TRBJ2-2
CASRGQGDTGELFF
>TRBV15|TRBJ2-3
CATSDYKPGDRYTDTQYF
>TRBV15|TRBJ1-2
CATSPEDGPYGYTF
>TRBV27|TRBJ2-7
CASSYQRDRGNEQYF
>TRBV9|TRBJ2-5
CASSVDRQQETQYF
>TRBV7-2|TRBJ1-2
CASSLQGSNYGYTF
>TRBV11-2|TRBJ2-2
CASQSGVLTAGELFF
>TRBV2|TRBJ2-1
CASRAEVADYNEQFF
>TRBV28|TRBJ2-7
CASRLRGATYEQYF
>TRBV4-1|TRBJ2-7
CASSQSQGAPYEQYF
>TRBV6-1|TRBJ2-7
CASSMDGYEQYF
>TRBV7-8|TRBJ1-2
CASSLRRDGYTF
>TRBV7-9|TRBJ1-4
CASSLGEEKLFF
>TRBV25-1|TRBJ1-6
CASSEVGHSPLHF
>TRBV5-1|TRBJ2-1
CASSLEPWGDNEQFF
>TRBV19|TRBJ1-6
CASSIGNSPLHF
>TRBV2|TRBJ2-7
CASSIGTGGTYEQYF
>TRBV27|TRBJ2-3
CASSPRDWRGDTQYF
>TRBV12-5|TRBJ1-5
CASGLGQGANQPQHF
>TRBV5-1|TRBJ2-5
CASSKEGRETQYF
>TRBV4-1|TRBJ2-1
CASTMTAPSYNEQFF
>TRBV6-5|TRBJ2-7
CASSYGREQYF
>TRBV10-1|TRBJ1-2
CASSFDRGGEGYTF
>TRBV5-1|TRBJ1-1
CASTPSGQGSNTEAFF
>TRBV2|TRBJ1-3
CASSTMAFGNTIYF
>TRBV9|TRBJ2-1
CASSLTRDNEQFF
>TRBV5-5|TRBJ2-2
CASSLEGAGELFF
>TRBV5-1|TRBJ2-3
CASSLQGVKVTDTQYF
>TRBV2|TRBJ2-2
CASGGQGIGELFF